The clone carrying this T cell receptor beta chain was counted only a few times. What it recognizes is unknown. The template was RNA from unsorted bulk tissue. This CDR3 is 18 amino acids long. V dropped 4 bases and J dropped 6; count of bases not matched to a gene: 11. Germline V lookup: CDR1 KGHDR, CDR2 SFDVKD. The sample is drawn from a study of tumor and adjacent non-tumor tissue in lung cancer. The wider study: Aged about 30 to 76 years, patients included under 13 men and a few women with stage I to III disease. Points from the study as a whole: Tumor tissue had significantly higher TCR diversity than normal lung.

A modified ARM-PCR protocol with three rounds of nested PCR amplified TCRbeta. TCRdb processed the multiplex PCR reads anew with MiXCR; each CDR3 protein has one entry. The sample includes more than 75,000 distinct CDR3 sequences, around 70% of them seen just once. J is TRBJ2-3 and V is TRBV24-1; 14 bases align to TRBD2. This TCR came from a woman in her seventies with non-small cell lung cancer. The sequenced sample was lung tumor tissue. The CDR3 is CATSDGRLAGGPSDTQYF. CDR3 nucleotides: TGTGCCACCAGTGACGGAAGACTAGCGGGAGGGCCTAGTGATACGCAGTATTTT.